The rows below give T cell receptor beta chains drawn from one sample of a study of blood T cell repertoires in COVID-19. Assay used: immunoSEQ multiplex PCR; TCRdb lists only in-frame clones, some missing. The repertoire holds roughly 42,000 clones, 80% to 90% seen once, with just under 9% in the top ten. Material for sequencing was peripheral blood. The receptor set was obtained from a man younger than 45 with active or convalescent COVID-19. CDR3s include the opening cysteine and the closing phenylalanine or tryptophan.

J,V,CDR3
TRBJ1-5,TRBV6-5,CASSRGIWGNQPQHF
TRBJ1-1,TRBV7-8,CASYQVGQTYPNTEAFF
TRBJ1-1,TRBV7-2,CASSTRTYHTEAFF
TRBJ1-1,TRBV6-6,CASILRQGQLTEAFF
TRBJ2-3,TRBV7-9,CASSFGSADTQYF
TRBJ2-7,TRBV3-1/TRBV3-2,CASSHDGSGGGYEQYF
TRBJ1-4,TRBV6-6,CASSLQGSDEKLFF
TRBJ1-6,TRBV7-6,CASSLSGGTNSPLHF
TRBJ1-3,TRBV5-1,CATRRDSGNTIYF
TRBJ1-1,TRBV15,CATSTSREIGEAFF
TRBJ2-1,TRBV15,CATSRDPLGRGVEQFF
TRBJ1-1,TRBV12-3/TRBV12-4,CASSLTENTEAFF
TRBJ2-2,TRBV6-4,CASSDQASGNTGELFF
TRBJ2-1,TRBV5-1,CASSLPGLAGATEQFF
TRBJ1-2,TRBV4-3,CASSQELQGVYGYTF
TRBJ1-2,TRBV5-1,CASSWDSVSDYTF
TRBJ1-2,TRBV4-1,CASSPTQDRGPYTF
TRBJ1-1,TRBV19,CASSVPGTEAFF
TRBJ2-5,TRBV14,CASSQLGQGRKETQYF
TRBJ2-6,TRBV4-1,CASGQTSGANVLTF
TRBJ1-1,TRBV3-1/TRBV3-2,CASSQSQRNHPTGIVEAFF
TRBJ2-4,TRBV11-2,CASSPPSVKNIQYF
TRBJ1-2,TRBV19,CASSRQGANYGYTF
TRBJ2-2,TRBV5-4,CASSLEGQGGAGELFF
TRBJ1-1,TRBV19,CASNPRVDRGVYTEAFF
TRBJ2-1,TRBV24-1,CATSDSLAGEYNEQFF
TRBJ1-2,TRBV27,CASSLGRSYGYTF
TRBJ1-5,TRBV6-2/TRBV6-3,CASSYPKQEPLYSNQPQHF
TRBJ1-1,TRBV2,CASRRGGTEAFF
TRBJ1-5,TRBV7-2,CASSSDRLSNQPQHF
TRBJ2-2,TRBV7-9,CASSPGWVTGELFF
TRBJ2-1,TRBV19,CASSVLAGGDNEQFF
TRBJ2-1,TRBV19,CATSRAPYNEQFF
TRBJ1-2,TRBV7-3,CASSPDYSNYGYTF
TRBJ1-5,TRBV7-8,CASSLSPSVNQPQHF
TRBJ2-3,TRBV5-4,CASSLGGGRGTDTQYF
TRBJ2-1,TRBV6-5,CASSWRGSLNEQFF
TRBJ1-4,TRBV28,CATHQGGANEKLFF
TRBJ2-1,TRBV19,CASSGVAVGNEQFF
TRBJ1-3,TRBV6-1,CASSETGASGNTIYF
TRBJ2-1,TRBV19,CASSPWRLAVYNEQFF
TRBJ2-7,TRBV6-2/TRBV6-3,CASSAQGSLRKNEQYF
TRBJ2-5,TRBV7-9,CASSFYPRVEETQYF
TRBJ1-5,TRBV24-1,CATWDCLGQPQHF
TRBJ1-2,TRBV6-2/TRBV6-3,CASSYRGGTGPYGYTF
TRBJ1-1,TRBV23-1,CASSQGPTRVMNTEAFF
TRBJ2-5,TRBV7-9,CASSVTLAGKKETQYF
TRBJ2-1,TRBV5-5,CASSWTRGSSYNEQFF
TRBJ1-2,TRBV19,CASSQGAGYGYTF
TRBJ1-2,TRBV5-1,CASSLAPDRDYGYTF
TRBJ1-4,TRBV2,CASSDRGLPFEKLFF
TRBJ1-2,TRBV24-1,CATSDSRQANYGYTF
TRBJ2-3,TRBV29-1,CSVLRATDTQYF